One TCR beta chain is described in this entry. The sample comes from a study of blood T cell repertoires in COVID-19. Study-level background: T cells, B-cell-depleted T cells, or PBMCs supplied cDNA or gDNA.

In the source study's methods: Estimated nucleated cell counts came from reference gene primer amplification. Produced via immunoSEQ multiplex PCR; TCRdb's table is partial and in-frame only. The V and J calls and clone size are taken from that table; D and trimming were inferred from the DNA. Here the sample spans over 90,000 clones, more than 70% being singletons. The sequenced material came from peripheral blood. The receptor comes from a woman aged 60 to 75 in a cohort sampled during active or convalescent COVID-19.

The CDR3 region has the DNA TGTGCCAGCAGCCCGGGAGGCCGTAACGCCTACTATGGCTACACCTTC. It translates to CASSPGGRNAYYGYTF. The chain combines TRBV9 with TRBJ1-2; no clear D. The V gene lost 4 bases and the J gene lost 3 bases, with 19 bases spanning the gap. CDR3 length: 16 residues. Per germline, CDR1 SGDLS and CDR2 YYNGEE.